These T cell receptor beta chains were read from a single sample in a study of CD8 T cells in Susac syndrome. TCRdb redid the calling of the immunoSEQ multiplex PCR reads with MiXCR, one entry per CDR3 protein. The repertoire has more than 80,000 distinct CDR3 sequences, approximately 95% of them found once; the top ten carry roughly 0.38%. Sequencing was carried out using CD8+ T cells from PBMCs. The receptors come from a human donor with Susac syndrome. CDR3s include the opening cysteine and the closing phenylalanine or tryptophan. D genes are given only for firm matches. Size is omitted from some rows. Given values are once, few, many or a class for expanded clones.

TRBJ2-1 once TRBD1 TRBV13 CASSTGDNEQFF TGTGCCAGCTCAACAGGGGACAATGAGCAGTTCTTC
TRBJ2-7 . . TRBV6-2/TRBV6-3 CASCEGLAYEQYF TGTGCCAGCTGTGAGGGATTGGCCTACGAGCAGTACTTC
TRBJ2-1 once TRBD2 TRBV27 CASRTSDPNEQFF TGTGCCAGTCGGACTAGCGATCCTAATGAGCAGTTCTTC
TRBJ2-7 . TRBD1 TRBV19 CASSIGPGGYEQYF TGTGCCAGTAGTATAGGGCCAGGGGGCTACGAGCAGTACTTC
TRBJ1-2 . TRBD1 TRBV27 CASSPRQGRGYTF TGTGCCAGCAGTCCCCGACAGGGTAGAGGCTACACCTTC
TRBJ2-7 once . TRBV9 CASSPPEEGEQYF TGTGCCAGCAGCCCCCCCGAGGAGGGAGAGCAGTACTTC
TRBJ2-7 . TRBD2 TRBV6-2/TRBV6-3 CASNLGLAGPWEQYF TGTGCCAGCAACTTAGGACTAGCGGGGCCTTGGGAGCAGTACTTC
TRBJ1-1 . . TRBV13 CASSLASVNTEAFF TGTGCCAGCAGCTTAGCCTCGGTGAACACTGAAGCTTTCTTT
TRBJ2-2 . . TRBV5-4 CASSFDLAGELFF TGTGCCAGCAGCTTCGACCTGGCCGGGGAGCTGTTTTTT
TRBJ2-7 . TRBD1 TRBV15 CATSGTGRGEQYF TGTGCCACCAGCGGGACAGGGCGAGGCGAGCAGTACTTC
TRBJ2-2 . . TRBV9 CASSVQGGVTGELFF TGTGCCAGCAGCGTCCAAGGGGGGGTAACCGGGGAGCTGTTTTTT
TRBJ2-3 . . TRBV15 CATSRRDTEVYTQYF TGTGCCACCAGCAGACGGGATACGGAGGTTTATACGCAGTATTTT
TRBJ2-7 . TRBD1 TRBV4-1 CASSQLPGQGHEQYF TGCGCCAGCAGCCAGTTGCCGGGACAGGGGCACGAGCAGTACTTC
TRBJ2-7 . . TRBV10-3 CAAGDGVYEQYF TGTGCCGCAGGGGATGGGGTCTACGAGCAGTACTTC
TRBJ1-2 . . TRBV7-9 CASSTPDGSNYGYTF TGTGCCAGCAGCACCCCCGACGGATCTAACTATGGCTACACCTTC
TRBJ2-4 . . TRBV12-3/TRBV12-4 CASRQGNIQYF TGTGCCAGCAGACAGGGAAACATTCAGTACTTC
TRBJ2-5 . . TRBV18 CASSPGQHQETQYF TGTGCCAGCTCACCTGGACAGCATCAAGAGACCCAGTACTTC
TRBJ2-7 . . TRBV9 CASSEGDEQYF TGTGCCAGCAGCGAAGGGGACGAGCAGTACTTC
TRBJ1-1 few . TRBV12-3/TRBV12-4 CASSFSTEAFF TGTGCCAGCAGTTTTTCAACAGAAGCTTTCTTT
TRBJ2-1 . . TRBV27 CASSFGDEQFF TGTGCCAGCAGTTTCGGTGATGAGCAGTTCTTC
TRBJ1-1 once TRBD1 TRBV9 CASSARDRVNEAFF TGTGCCAGCAGCGCCCGGGACAGGGTAAACGAAGCTTTCTTT
TRBJ2-1 . . TRBV7-9 CASSLPTPWEQFF TGTGCCAGCAGCTTACCGACCCCTTGGGAGCAGTTCTTC
TRBJ1-1 . . TRBV12-3/TRBV12-4 CASSFAEATEAFF TGTGCCAGCAGTTTTGCAGAGGCCACTGAAGCTTTCTTT
TRBJ2-5 . . TRBV7-3 CASSLLPRETQYF TGTGCCAGCAGCTTACTACCCCGAGAGACCCAGTACTTC
TRBJ2-7 . . TRBV12-5 CASGHPGTSDEQYF TGTGCTAGTGGCCACCCCGGGACCTCCGACGAGCAGTACTTC
TRBJ1-6 . . TRBV2 CASILSREGPRSPLHF TGTGCCAGCATCCTGTCCCGGGAAGGGCCTCGTTCACCCCTCCACTTT
TRBJ2-4 . . TRBV5-6 CASSLREGKNIQYF TGTGCCAGCAGCCTCAGGGAAGGCAAAAACATTCAGTACTTC
TRBJ1-6 . . TRBV13 CASSLGGPPVSPLHF TGTGCCAGCAGCCTCGGGGGACCGCCTGTTTCACCCCTCCACTTT
TRBJ2-4 . TRBD2 TRBV4-2 CASSQDQTSGAQNIQYF TGTGCCAGCAGCCAAGATCAGACTAGCGGGGCTCAAAACATTCAGTACTTC
TRBJ2-7 . . TRBV19 CASSIKGFYEQYF TGTGCCAGTAGTATTAAGGGTTTTTACGAGCAGTACTTC
TRBJ2-5 . . TRBV7-9 CASSPERLDSQETQYF TGTGCCAGCAGCCCAGAACGCCTGGACAGCCAAGAGACCCAGTACTTC
TRBJ1-2 . . TRBV6-2/TRBV6-3 CASATGGGYGYTF TGTGCCAGCGCGACGGGAGGGGGCTATGGCTACACCTTC
TRBJ2-2 . . TRBV6-5 CASSYKAGWGTGELFF TGTGCCAGCAGCTACAAAGCGGGCTGGGGGACCGGGGAGCTGTTTTTT
TRBJ2-1 . TRBD2 TRBV15 CATSRDRFTSDSNEQFF TGTGCCACCAGCAGAGATCGGTTCACTAGCGACTCCAATGAGCAGTTCTTC
TRBJ2-1 . TRBD1 TRBV9 CASSLGQGVNNEQFF TGTGCCAGCAGCTTGGGACAGGGGGTGAACAATGAGCAGTTCTTC
TRBJ2-1 . TRBD2 TRBV12-3/TRBV12-4 CASYSGTSVDNEQFF TGTGCCAGTTACTCTGGGACTAGTGTCGACAATGAGCAGTTCTTC
TRBJ2-3 . TRBD1 TRBV14 CASSQVPGQGWADTQYF TGTGCCAGCAGCCAAGTCCCAGGACAGGGTTGGGCAGATACGCAGTATTTT
TRBJ2-6 . TRBD2 TRBV12-3/TRBV12-4 CASSGTSGAGANVLTF TGTGCCAGCAGTGGGACTAGCGGGGCTGGGGCCAACGTCCTGACTTTC
TRBJ2-1 . . TRBV20-1 CSADRAANEQFF TGCAGTGCAGACAGAGCGGCCAATGAGCAGTTCTTC
TRBJ1-5 . . TRBV7-2 CASSRAGQYSNQPQHF TGTGCCAGCAGCCGGGCGGGACAATATAGCAATCAGCCCCAGCATTTT
TRBJ1-5 . . TRBV13 CASSQWAYSNQPQHF TGTGCCAGCAGCCAGTGGGCCTATAGCAATCAGCCCCAGCATTTT
TRBJ1-2 . . TRBV6-6 CASSTGTLNYGYTF TGTGCCAGCAGTACTGGGACACTTAACTATGGCTACACCTTC
TRBJ2-2 . . TRBV5-6 CASTVSWTGELFF TGTGCCAGCACCGTGAGTTGGACCGGGGAGCTGTTTTTT
TRBJ2-1 . . TRBV20-1 CSARDGGASYNEQFF TGCAGTGCTAGGGACGGGGGAGCCTCCTACAATGAGCAGTTCTTC
TRBJ2-3 . TRBD1 TRBV15 CATSARTGGTDTQYF TGTGCCACCAGCGCCCGGACAGGGGGGACAGATACGCAGTATTTT
TRBJ2-7 . . TRBV20-1 CSARDPFGRDYEQYF TGCAGTGCTAGAGACCCCTTTGGCAGGGACTACGAGCAGTACTTC
TRBJ1-2 . TRBD1 TRBV29-1 CSVEEPGGYYGYTF TGCAGCGTTGAAGAGCCAGGGGGCTATTATGGCTACACCTTC
TRBJ2-3 once TRBD2 TRBV6-5 CASSRGGLATDTQYF TGTGCCAGCAGTCGGGGGGGACTAGCGACAGATACGCAGTATTTT
TRBJ1-2 once . TRBV12-5 CASGLPGYGYTF TGTGCTAGTGGTTTACCAGGCTATGGCTACACCTTC
TRBJ2-2 . . TRBV9 CASSVGGDTGELFF TGTGCCAGCAGCGTGGGGGGTGACACCGGGGAGCTGTTTTTT